This TCR beta chain was sequenced during a study of blood T cells in healthy people across ages. Aged roughly 6 to 90, donors were systemically healthy Caucasians from Russia. Collection of around 10 milliliters of peripheral blood was performed for each donor. The study isolated at least 6.5 million PBMCs from each sample. Combining a sample-barcoded 5' primer with a J-beta primer mix, a second PCR ran for about 7 to 12 cycles. TCRdb fed the 5' RACE reads into MiXCR, producing one record per CDR3 protein. The sample gives about 1.4 million distinct CDR3 sequences, roughly 60% of which show up once; 6.5% to 8.5% is in the top ten. Study-wide findings and caveats: There were more naive CD4+ cells and higher diversity in long-lived donors than in aged donors.

About this clonotype itself: What it recognizes is unknown. A read error may account for a junction end that differs from germline.

The sample taken for sequencing was blood. This receptor was taken from a man between 18 and 35 years old in good health.

DNA of the CDR3: TGTGCCAGCAGCCAAGGAATCGGAGGTTCAGACGGCTCTGGGGCCAACGTCCTGACTTTC. Residues: CASSQGIGGSDGSGANVLTF. The chain uses TRBV4-1 and TRBJ2-6; tentatively, D is TRBD2 (5 bases). Germline V gene lookup returns CDR1 MGHRA and CDR2 YSYEKL. The length of the CDR3 is 20 residues.